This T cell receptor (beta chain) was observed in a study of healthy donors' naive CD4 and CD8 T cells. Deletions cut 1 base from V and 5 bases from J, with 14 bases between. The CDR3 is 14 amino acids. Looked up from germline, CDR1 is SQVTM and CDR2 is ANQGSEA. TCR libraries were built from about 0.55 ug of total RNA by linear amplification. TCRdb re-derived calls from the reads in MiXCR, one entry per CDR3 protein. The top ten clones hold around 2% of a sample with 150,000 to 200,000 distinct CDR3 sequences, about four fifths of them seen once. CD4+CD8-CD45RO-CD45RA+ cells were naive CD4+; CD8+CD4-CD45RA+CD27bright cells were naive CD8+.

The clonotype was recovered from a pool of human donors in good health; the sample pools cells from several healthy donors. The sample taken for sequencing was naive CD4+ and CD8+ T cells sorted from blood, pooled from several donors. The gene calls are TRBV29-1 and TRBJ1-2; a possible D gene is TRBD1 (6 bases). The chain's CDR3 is CSVEGAGVSYGYTF. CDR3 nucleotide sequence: TGCAGCGTTGAAGGAGCAGGGGTTAGTTATGGCTACACCTTC.